The sequence of this T cell receptor beta chain was determined in a study of CD8 T cells in Susac syndrome. RNA amounts of roughly 0.5 to 1 ug underwent reverse transcription with random hexamers. Across 54 Vbeta and 13 Jbeta, immunoSEQ multiplex PCR amplified TCR beta CDR3. Each CDR3 protein gets one entry after TCRdb re-called the immunoSEQ multiplex PCR reads with MiXCR. The sample includes about 100,000 distinct CDR3 sequences, roughly 96% of them seen just once. The CD8+ and CD4+ T cells were negatively isolated, with the TEMRA cells enriched by FACS. Germline values: CDR1 MNHEY, CDR2 SVGAGI. The length of the CDR3 is 15 residues. Trimming cost V 2 bases and J 6 bases; bases outside gene matches: 8.

The V gene is TRBV6-5, the J gene TRBJ2-7, with TRBD2 matching 9 bases. The sequenced material came from CD8+ T cells from PBMCs. This clonotype was sampled from a human donor with Susac syndrome. The CDR3: CASSYEAGGRFEQYF. The CDR3 region has the DNA TGTGCCAGCAGTTACGAGGCGGGAGGGAGGTTCGAGCAGTACTTC.